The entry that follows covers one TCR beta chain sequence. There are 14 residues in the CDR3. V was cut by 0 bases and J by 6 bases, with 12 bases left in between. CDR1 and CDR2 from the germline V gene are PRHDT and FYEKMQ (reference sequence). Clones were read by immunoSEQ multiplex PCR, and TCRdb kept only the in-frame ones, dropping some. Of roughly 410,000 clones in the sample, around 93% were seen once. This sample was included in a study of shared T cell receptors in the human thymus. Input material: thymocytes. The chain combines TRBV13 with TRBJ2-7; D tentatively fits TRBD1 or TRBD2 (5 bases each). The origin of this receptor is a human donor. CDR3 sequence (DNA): TGTGCCAGCAGCTTAGGTGGGGACGGCTTCGAGCAGTACTTC. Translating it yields CASSLGGDGFEQYF.